This TCR beta chain emerged from a study of Ad26.COV2.S vaccination and SARS-CoV-2 variants. About the study: The donor belonged to the COV1001 Ad26.COV2.S trial arm. Once or twice, 56 days apart, Ad26.COV2.S was delivered intramuscularly.

TCRdb's table, derived via immunoSEQ multiplex PCR, lists solely in-frame clones and lacks some. The data show about 480,000 clones, with roughly 85% seen just once and roughly 13% held by the top ten. Regarding treatment: roughly 18 received Ad26.COV2.S at low or high dose, single or two shots; several received placebo; per-sample allocation not given. Sample collection was performed on day 63 after the first vaccine or placebo injection. Participants' vaccine, an Ad26 vector, delivered Wuhan-strain SARS-CoV-2 spike. This CDR3 has 14 amino acids. Germline loops: CDR1 MDHEN, CDR2 SYDVKM. The V end was cut by 7 bases, the J end by 4 bases, with 13 bases between.

Here the sequenced sample was peripheral blood, taken in a trial of Ad26.COV2.S vaccine versus placebo. The clonotype originates from a person between 18 and 59 years old who received the Ad26.COV2.S COVID-19 vaccine or a placebo. V gene TRBV28 combines with J gene TRBJ2-2; D not resolved. The CDR3 sequence is CASTLDRRTGELFF. CDR3 DNA sequence: TGTGCCAGCACTTTGGACCGGCGCACCGGGGAGCTGTTTTTT.